This T cell receptor beta chain is drawn from a study of tumor-infiltrating lymphocytes in primary liver carcinoma. Study details: Subjects presented with primary liver carcinoma managed by surgical resection.

TCR beta cDNA came from roughly 550 ng total RNA, primed with a constant-region primer. Libraries covering TCR beta were generated through three nested multiplex PCR rounds (using a slightly modified ARM-PCR). Use of TRBV1-TRBV30 forward primers with a C-beta reverse primer characterized the first two PCR rounds, which lasted about 9 cycles each. TCRdb redid the calling of the multiplex PCR reads with MiXCR, one entry per CDR3 protein. This table holds about 310,000 distinct CDR3 sequences, about three fifths found once. Study observations and caveats: Without sorting, CD4+ versus CD8+ T cell repertoires were not compared. Lesser overlap characterized tumor-adjacent and tumor-blood pairs relative to tumor region pairs.

RNA isolated from unsorted whole blood supplied the blood RNA, with germline DNA also extracted. To note about this clonotype: What it binds is not known.

Per germline, CDR1 WSHSY and CDR2 SAAADI. V was shortened by 6 bases and J by 2 bases, with 10 bases between the two germline ends. This CDR3 is 13 amino acids long. This chain uses TRBV10-2 with TRBJ2-5; D unresolved. The clonotype originates from a woman under 40 with primary liver carcinoma and hepatitis B virus infection. The sample consisted of peripheral blood. CDR3 protein: CASSPPRQETQYF. CDR3 in DNA: TGCGCCAGCAGCCCTCCACGGCAAGAGACCCAGTACTTC.